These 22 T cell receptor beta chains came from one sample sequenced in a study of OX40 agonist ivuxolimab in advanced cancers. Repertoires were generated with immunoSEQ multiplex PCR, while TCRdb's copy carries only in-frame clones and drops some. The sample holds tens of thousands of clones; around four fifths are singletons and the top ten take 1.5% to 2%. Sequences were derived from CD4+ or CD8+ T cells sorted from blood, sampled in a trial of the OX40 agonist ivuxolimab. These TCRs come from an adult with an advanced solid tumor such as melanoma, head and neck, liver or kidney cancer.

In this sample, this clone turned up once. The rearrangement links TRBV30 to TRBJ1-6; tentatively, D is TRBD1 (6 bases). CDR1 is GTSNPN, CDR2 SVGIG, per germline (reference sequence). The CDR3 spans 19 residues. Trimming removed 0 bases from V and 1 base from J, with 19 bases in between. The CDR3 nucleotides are TGTGCCTGGAGTGTATTAATTTCGCGGGGGCAGTCCTATAATTCACCCCTCCACTTT. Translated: CAWSVLISRGQSYNSPLHF.

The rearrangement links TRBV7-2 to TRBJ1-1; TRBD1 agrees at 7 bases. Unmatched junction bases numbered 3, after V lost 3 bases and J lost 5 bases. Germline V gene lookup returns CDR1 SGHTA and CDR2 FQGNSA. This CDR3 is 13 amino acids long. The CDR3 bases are TGTGCCAGCAGCTTGGGACAGCGGACTGAAGCTTTCTTT. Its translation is CASSLGQRTEAFF.

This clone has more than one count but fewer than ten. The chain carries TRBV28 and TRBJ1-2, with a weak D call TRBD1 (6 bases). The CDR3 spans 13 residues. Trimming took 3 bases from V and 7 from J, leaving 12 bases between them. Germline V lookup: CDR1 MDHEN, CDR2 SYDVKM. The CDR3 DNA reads TGTGCCAGCAGTTTCTCCGGGACACTTGGCTACACCTTC. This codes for CASSFSGTLGYTF.

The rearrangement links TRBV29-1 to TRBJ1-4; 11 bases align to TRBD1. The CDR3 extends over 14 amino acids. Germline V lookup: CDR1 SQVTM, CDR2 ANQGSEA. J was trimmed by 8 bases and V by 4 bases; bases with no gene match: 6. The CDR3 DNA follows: TGCAGCGTTGTCGCCGGGACAGGGGGAGAAAAACTGTTTTTT. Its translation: CSVVAGTGGEKLFF.

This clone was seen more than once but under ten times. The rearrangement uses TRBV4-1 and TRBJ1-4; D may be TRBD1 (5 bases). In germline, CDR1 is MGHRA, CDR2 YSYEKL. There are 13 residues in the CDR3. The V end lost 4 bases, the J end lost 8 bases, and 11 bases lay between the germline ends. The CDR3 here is CASSRSRGEKLFF. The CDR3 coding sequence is TGCGCCAGCAGCCGATCGCGGGGGGAAAAACTGTTTTTT.

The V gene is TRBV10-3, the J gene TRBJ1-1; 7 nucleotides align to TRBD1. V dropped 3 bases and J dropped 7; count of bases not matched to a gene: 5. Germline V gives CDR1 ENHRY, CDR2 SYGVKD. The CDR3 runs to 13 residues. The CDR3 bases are TGTGCCATCAGTGAAGGGGGCGAGGATGAAGCTTTCTTT. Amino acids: CAISEGGEDEAFF.

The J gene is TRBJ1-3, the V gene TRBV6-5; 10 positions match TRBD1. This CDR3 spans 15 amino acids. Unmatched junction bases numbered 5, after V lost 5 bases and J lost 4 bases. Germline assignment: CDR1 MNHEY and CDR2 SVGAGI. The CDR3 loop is CASSRDRGLGNTIYF. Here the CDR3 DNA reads TGTGCCAGCAGTCGAGACAGGGGGCTCGGAAACACCATATATTTT.

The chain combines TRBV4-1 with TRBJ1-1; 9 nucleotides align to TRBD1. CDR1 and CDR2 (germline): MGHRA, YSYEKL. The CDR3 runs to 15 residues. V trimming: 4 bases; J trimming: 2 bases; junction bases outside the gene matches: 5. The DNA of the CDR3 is TGCGCCAGCAGCCGAGTGGGACAGGGTAACACTGAAGCTTTCTTT. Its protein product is CASSRVGQGNTEAFF.

CDR3 in amino acids: CASSVFPRDSGELFF. The CDR3 DNA reads TGTGCCAGCAGCGTATTCCCCAGGGACTCCGGGGAGCTGTTTTTT. V is TRBV9 and J is TRBJ2-2, with a weak D call TRBD2 (6 bases). The CDR3 spans 15 residues. Per the germline V gene, CDR1 is SGDLS and CDR2 is YYNGEE. V lost 1 base, J lost 6 bases, and 13 bases lay in between.

The CDR3 DNA is TGTGCCAGCAGCCAAGAAGACGATAGCGGGAGTAGGCACGAGCAGTACTTC. It is translated as CASSQEDDSGSRHEQYF. The V gene is TRBV4-2, the J gene TRBJ2-7; 9 nucleotides match TRBD2. CDR3 size: 17 residues. The J segment lost 5 bases and the V segment lost 0 bases, leaving 11 bases of the junction unmatched. Per the germline V gene, CDR1 is LGHNA and CDR2 is YNFKEQ.

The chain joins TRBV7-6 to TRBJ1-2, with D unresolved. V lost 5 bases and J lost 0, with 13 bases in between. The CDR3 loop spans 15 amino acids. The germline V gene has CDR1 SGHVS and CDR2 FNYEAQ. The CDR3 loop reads CASSRDLYSNYGYTF. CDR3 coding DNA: TGTGCCAGCAGCCGCGACCTCTATTCTAACTATGGCTACACCTTC.

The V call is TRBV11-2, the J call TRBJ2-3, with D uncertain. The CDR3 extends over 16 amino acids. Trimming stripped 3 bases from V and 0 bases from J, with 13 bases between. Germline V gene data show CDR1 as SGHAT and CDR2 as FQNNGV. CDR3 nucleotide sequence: TGTGCCAGCAGCTTCGGTTCGTATGTCAGCACAGATACGCAGTATTTT. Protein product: CASSFGSYVSTDTQYF.

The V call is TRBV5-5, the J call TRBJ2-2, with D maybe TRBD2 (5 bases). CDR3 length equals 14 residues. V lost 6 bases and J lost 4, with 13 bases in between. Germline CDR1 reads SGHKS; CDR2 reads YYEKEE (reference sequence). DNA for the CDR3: TGTGCCAGCACCGGGGTTAGATTCACCGGGGAGCTGTTTTTT. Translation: CASTGVRFTGELFF.

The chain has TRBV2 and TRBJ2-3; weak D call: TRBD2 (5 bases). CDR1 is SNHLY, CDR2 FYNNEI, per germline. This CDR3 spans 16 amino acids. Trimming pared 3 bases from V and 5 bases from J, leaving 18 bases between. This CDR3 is CASSDTREIGRDTQYF. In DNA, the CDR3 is TGTGCCAGCAGTGATACAAGGGAGATCGGGCGAGATACGCAGTATTTT.

CDR3 DNA sequence: TGTGCCAGCAGGTCGACCGTTCCTGGAAACACCATATATTTT. It encodes CASRSTVPGNTIYF. This chain links TRBV6-1 with TRBJ1-3; D is uncertain. Germline V lookup: CDR1 MNHNS, CDR2 SASEGT. With 6 bases removed from V and 2 bases from J, the gap between germline ends came to 11 bases. CDR3 size: 14 residues.

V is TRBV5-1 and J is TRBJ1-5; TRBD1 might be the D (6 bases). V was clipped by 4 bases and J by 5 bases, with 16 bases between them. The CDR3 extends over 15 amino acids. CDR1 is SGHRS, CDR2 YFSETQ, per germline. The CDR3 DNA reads TGCGCCAGCAGCCAAGGGGGGACTTCAGATCAGCCCCAGCATTTT. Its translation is CASSQGGTSDQPQHF.

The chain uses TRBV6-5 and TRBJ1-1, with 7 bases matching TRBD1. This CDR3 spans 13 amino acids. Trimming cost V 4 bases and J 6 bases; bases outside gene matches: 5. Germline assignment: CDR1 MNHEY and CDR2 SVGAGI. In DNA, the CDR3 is TGTGCCAGCAGTTTTCCCGGGACAGCTGAAGCTTTCTTT. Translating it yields CASSFPGTAEAFF.

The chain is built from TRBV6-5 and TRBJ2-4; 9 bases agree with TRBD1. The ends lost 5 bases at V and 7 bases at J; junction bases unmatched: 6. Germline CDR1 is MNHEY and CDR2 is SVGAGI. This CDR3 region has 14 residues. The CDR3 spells CASSAGQGWNIQYF. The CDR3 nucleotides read TGTGCCAGCAGTGCCGGACAGGGGTGGAACATTCAGTACTTC.

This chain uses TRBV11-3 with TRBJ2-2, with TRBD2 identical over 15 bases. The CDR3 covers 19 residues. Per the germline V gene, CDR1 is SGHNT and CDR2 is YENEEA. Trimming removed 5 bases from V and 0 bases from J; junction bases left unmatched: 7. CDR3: CASSPQGLAGGPNTGELFF. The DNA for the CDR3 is TGTGCCAGCAGCCCCCAGGGACTAGCGGGGGGCCCGAACACCGGGGAGCTGTTTTTT.

Written as DNA, the CDR3 is TGTGCCAGCAGCTTCTCGGACAGGGTACACGAGCAGTACTTC. Translated: CASSFSDRVHEQYF. This chain links TRBV5-6 with TRBJ2-7; 8 nucleotides agree with TRBD1. The CDR3 has 14 residues. V trimming: 2 bases; J trimming: 5 bases; junction bases outside the gene matches: 6. The germline gives CDR1 SGHDT, CDR2 YYEEEE.

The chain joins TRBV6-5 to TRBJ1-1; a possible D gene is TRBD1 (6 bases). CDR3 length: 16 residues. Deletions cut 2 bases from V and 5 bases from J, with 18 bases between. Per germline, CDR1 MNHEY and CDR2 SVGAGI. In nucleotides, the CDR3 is TGTGCCAGCAGTTACGGCCGAAACAGGGCTCGGACTGAAGCTTTCTTT. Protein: CASSYGRNRARTEAFF.

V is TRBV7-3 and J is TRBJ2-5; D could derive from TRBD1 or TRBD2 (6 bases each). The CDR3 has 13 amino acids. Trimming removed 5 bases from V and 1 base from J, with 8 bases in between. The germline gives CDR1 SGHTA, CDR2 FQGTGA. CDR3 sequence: CASSGGPQETQYF. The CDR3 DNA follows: TGTGCCAGCAGCGGGGGGCCCCAAGAGACCCAGTACTTC.